This T cell receptor (beta chain) was observed in a study of blood T cells in healthy people across ages. Across the study: Capture via template switching afforded approximately one barcoded beta molecule per two T cells.

V was trimmed by 3 bases and J by 13 bases, leaving 20 bases between them. Germline CDR1 is SGHRS and CDR2 is YFSETQ. The CDR3 is 14 residues long. Regarding the study as a whole: A greater number of naive CD4+ cells and higher diversity distinguished long-lived donors from aged donors.

It was with a sample-barcoded 5' primer and a J-beta primer mix that a second PCR of about 7 to 12 cycles was run. There were at least 3 million CDR3-containing paired-end reads obtained from each sample. Via MiXCR, TCRdb re-called the 5' RACE reads, giving one row per CDR3 protein. The top ten hold more than 35% of the sample, which has approximately 690,000 distinct CDR3 sequences, roughly three fifths seen once. On this clonotype: Its specificity is not known.

The sample comprised blood. The TCR comes from a man aged 55-75 years in good health. The chain links TRBV5-1 to TRBJ2-4; D possibly uses TRBD1 or TRBD2 (5 bases each). The CDR3 loop is CASSSQSPLGEQYF. In DNA form, the CDR3 reads TGCGCCAGCAGCTCCCAATCCCCTTTGGGGGAGCAGTACTTC.